This T cell receptor (beta chain) was obtained from a study of T cells in localized non-small cell lung cancer. V shed 4 bases and J 6 bases; nucleotides not matched to a gene: 7. The germline V gene encodes CDR1 SGHNT and CDR2 YYREEE (reference sequence). The CDR3 extends over 15 amino acids. The data were produced by immunoSEQ multiplex PCR, yet TCRdb's version contains in-frame clones alone and is incomplete. The data show about 72,000 clones, with 70% to 90% seen just once and about 14% held by the top ten. Material: peripheral blood, obtained before any cancer treatment. The clonotype comes from a female donor older than 55 with stage I lung adenocarcinoma. The chain has TRBV5-4 and TRBJ1-5; TRBD1 agrees at 10 bases. The CDR3 spells CASSLDRGPSQPQHF. The DNA for the CDR3 is TGTGCCAGCAGCCTTGACAGGGGGCCTAGTCAGCCCCAGCATTTT. Full variable domain (outside the CDR3, taken from reference TRBV5-4 and TRBJ1-5): ETGVTQSPTHLIKTRGQQVTLRCSSQSGHNTVSWYQQALGQGPQFIFQYYREEENGRGNFPPRFSGLQFPNYSSELNVNALELDDSALYLCASSLDRGPSQPQHFGDGTRLSIL.